The subject of this entry is one T cell receptor (beta chain). These data belong to a study of blood T cell repertoires in COVID-19. Only in-frame clones appear in the TCRdb table, and some are missing; sequencing was by immunoSEQ multiplex PCR. The sample holds approximately 120,000 clones, 80% to 90% seen once. There are 15 residues in the CDR3. Trimming cost V 3 bases and J 3 bases; bases outside gene matches: 9. The germline V gene has CDR1 SGDLS and CDR2 YYNGEE. The receptor's source is a human donor in a cohort sampled during active COVID-19. The chain joins TRBV9 to TRBJ2-7; 7 bases fit TRBD1. Sequencing was performed on peripheral blood. This CDR3 reads CASSAGAAGGYEQYF. The CDR3 coding sequence is TGTGCCAGCAGCGCCGGAGCGGCAGGGGGCTACGAGCAGTACTTC.